This section outlines one T cell receptor beta chain sequence together with its context. Germline V CDR1 and CDR2: SGHRS, YFSETQ. V lost 4 bases, J lost 1 base, and 8 bases stayed unmatched. The CDR3 is made up of 15 amino acids. This entry is derived from a study of cytomegalovirus exposure and HLA in healthy donors. 60 Vbeta and 13 Jbeta primers were used in PCR. Sequencing was performed with immunoSEQ multiplex PCR; in TCRdb, only in-frame clones are kept and a portion is missing. The sample includes 200,000 to 300,000 clones, around 80% of them seen just once. The specimen sequenced was PBMCs. V is TRBV5-1 and J is TRBJ2-7; 7 positions agree with TRBD2. The sequence was obtained from a boy between 5 and 17 years old in good health and CMV-seronegative. CDR3 residues: CASSPLRGGSYEQYF. The CDR3 DNA sequence: TGCGCCAGCAGCCCCCTGCGGGGAGGGTCCTACGAGCAGTACTTC.